The next 25 T cell receptor beta chains were all read from a single sample in a study of blood T cell repertoires in COVID-19. Repertoires were generated with immunoSEQ multiplex PCR, while TCRdb's copy carries only in-frame clones and drops some. The top ten hold about 3% of the sample, which has 200,000 to 250,000 clones, roughly 84% seen once. Sequenced material: peripheral blood. The source of these receptors is a man aged 50-59 years who had recovered from COVID-19.

The rearrangement joins TRBV6-5 to TRBJ2-4; the match to TRBD2 covers 14 bases. The CDR3 totals 14 residues. Germline loops: CDR1 MNHEY, CDR2 SVGAGI. V lost 6 bases, J lost 10 bases, and 5 bases stayed unmatched. The CDR3 sequence: CASRGLAGVGIQYF. The CDR3, as DNA: TGTGCCAGCAGGGGACTAGCGGGAGTAGGTATTCAGTACTTC.

The rearrangement joins TRBV3-1 (or the pseudogene TRBV3-2) to TRBJ2-6; D may be TRBD2 (5 bases). Trimming removed 3 bases at V and 1 base at J, with 7 bases between. CDR1 LGHDT and CDR2 YNNKEL come from the germline V gene (reference sequence). The CDR3 covers 15 residues. The chain's CDR3 is CASSHRGSGANVLTF. For the CDR3, the DNA is TGTGCCAGCAGCCATCGGGGTTCTGGGGCCAACGTCCTGACTTTC.

This chain's CDR3 is CAISAGGPLQQYF. The CDR3 DNA follows: TGTGCCATCAGTGCGGGAGGACCCCTTCAGCAGTACTTC. The V gene is TRBV10-3, the J gene TRBJ2-7, with 7 bases that match TRBD2. CDR3 length: 13 amino acids. V was pared by 4 bases and J by 8 bases, with 8 bases of the junction left unmatched. Germline CDR1 ENHRY, CDR2 SYGVKD.

V gene TRBV5-8 combines with J gene TRBJ2-1; 7 nucleotides agree with TRBD2. With V trimmed by 4 bases and J by 9 bases, 13 bases remained unmatched. The length of the CDR3 is 15 residues. The V gene's germline CDR1 is SGHTS and CDR2 YDEGEE. The DNA of the CDR3 is TGTGCCAGCAGCCGCTCGGGGGGAATATTTGGTGAGCAGTTCTTC. Protein product: CASSRSGGIFGEQFF. Using reference TRBV5-8 and TRBJ2-1 for the parts outside the CDR3, the full variable domain is EAGVTQSPTHLIKTRGQQATLRCSPISGHTSVYWYQQALGLGLQFLLWYDEGEERNRGNFPPRFSGRQFPNYSSELNVNALELEDSALYLCASSRSGGIFGEQFFGPGTRLTVL.

This chain connects TRBV7-8 to TRBJ2-7; TRBD2 matches 8 bases. With V trimmed by 4 bases and J by 2 bases, 4 bases remained unmatched. The CDR3 contains 14 residues. CDR1 and CDR2 from the germline V gene are SGHVS and FQNEAQ. CDR3 bases: TGTGCCAGCAGCTCGGGACTAGGAACCTACGAGCAGTACTTC. It translates to CASSSGLGTYEQYF.

This CDR3 reads CASSPTGSGANVLTF. The CDR3 region has the DNA TGTGCCAGCAGCCCGACAGGGTCCGGGGCCAACGTCCTGACTTTC. V is TRBV9 and J is TRBJ2-6, with TRBD1 matching over 7 bases. CDR3 length equals 15 residues. Looked up from germline, CDR1 is SGDLS and CDR2 is YYNGEE. Trimming at V came to 4 bases and at J to 4 bases, leaving 5 bases not matched to a gene.

The V gene is TRBV28, the J gene TRBJ1-2; 12 positions match TRBD1. Unmatched junction bases numbered 9, after V lost 5 bases and J lost 8 bases. CDR3 size: 15 residues. Looked up from germline, CDR1 is MDHEN and CDR2 is SYDVKM. CDR3 amino acids: CASSGAGQGASGYTF. The CDR3 DNA reads as TGTGCCAGCAGTGGGGCGGGACAGGGGGCCTCCGGCTACACCTTC.

The chain combines TRBV5-1 with TRBJ2-1; D may be TRBD2 (7 bases). CDR1 is SGHRS and CDR2 is YFSETQ in the germline V gene. This CDR3 has 16 amino acids. Deletions cut 0 bases from V and 4 bases from J, with 14 bases between. CDR3 sequence: CASSLAGGRGYNEQFF. Here the CDR3 DNA reads TGCGCCAGCAGCTTGGCCGGGGGGCGGGGGTACAATGAGCAGTTCTTC.

V and J are TRBV18 and TRBJ1-1, with D unclear. Germline V lookup: CDR1 KGHSH, CDR2 LQKENI. This CDR3 comprises 15 residues. Between the trimmed V and J ends, which lost 2 bases and 1 base, there was a span of 11 bases. The DNA of the CDR3 is TGTGCCAGCTCACCAAGGCAAGGAGGGAACACTGAAGCTTTCTTT. This codes for CASSPRQGGNTEAFF.

The chain joins TRBV5-6 to TRBJ1-1; D call uncertain. Germline values: CDR1 SGHDT, CDR2 YYEEEE. V lost 3 bases and J 1 base, leaving 7 bases between the germline ends. The CDR3 spans 13 residues. In DNA form, the CDR3 reads TGTGCCAGCAGCTCCACACCGAACACTGAAGCTTTCTTT. Its translation: CASSSTPNTEAFF.

This clone was observed a few times. J is TRBJ2-2 and V is TRBV27; D remains ambiguous. Trimming took off 3 bases at V and 7 bases at J, with 3 bases between the two ends. Germline assignment: CDR1 MNHEY and CDR2 SMNVEV (reference sequence). The CDR3 is 11 amino acids. CDR3 region: CASSFSGELFF. The CDR3 DNA reads as TGTGCCAGCAGTTTCAGCGGGGAGCTGTTTTTT.

The rearrangement joins TRBV29-1 to TRBJ2-7; TRBD1 aligns across 9 bases. The CDR3 is made up of 14 amino acids. Germline values: CDR1 SQVTM, CDR2 ANQGSEA. V lost 7 bases to trimming and J lost 5 bases; unmatched junction nucleotides: 12. In DNA, the CDR3 is TGCAGCGCTGGGCAACAGGGGGCTTTCCACGAGCAGTACTTC. Protein product: CSAGQQGAFHEQYF.

The rearrangement joins TRBV6-2 or TRBV6-3 to TRBJ2-3, with D maybe TRBD2 (6 bases). Germline-derived CDR1 and CDR2 are MNHEY and SVGEGT. This CDR3 is 15 amino acids long. V lost 2 bases, J lost 5 bases, and 14 bases lay in between. DNA of the CDR3: TGTGCCAGCAGTTACGCGGGACTTAATGAAGATACGCAGTATTTT. Translated, it gives CASSYAGLNEDTQYF.

The chain joins TRBV30 to TRBJ2-3, with D perhaps TRBD1 (6 bases). Looked up from germline, CDR1 is GTSNPN and CDR2 is SVGIG (reference sequence). The CDR3 sequence is 16 residues long. V was clipped by 0 bases and J by 0 bases, with 13 bases between them. This CDR3 reads CAWSVGDNLSTDTQYF. CDR3 sequence (DNA): TGTGCCTGGAGTGTAGGGGACAACCTTAGCACAGATACGCAGTATTTT.

The chain joins TRBV5-1 to TRBJ1-3; the D is unclear. The V end lost 0 bases, the J end lost 0 bases, and 10 bases lay between the germline ends. This CDR3 contains 16 residues. CDR1 SGHRS and CDR2 YFSETQ come from the germline V gene. CDR3 DNA: TGCGCCAGCAGCTTGGAGGCGGGGAGCTCTGGAAACACCATATATTTT. Translating gives CASSLEAGSSGNTIYF.

The table lists this clone with a few counts. This chain links TRBV24-1 with TRBJ1-5, with 7 nucleotides matching TRBD1. From germline, CDR1 is KGHDR and CDR2 SFDVKD. With V trimmed by 6 bases and J by 4 bases, 2 bases remained unmatched. The CDR3 is 13 amino acids. The CDR3 DNA is TGTGCCACCAGTCAGGGGGGAAATCAGCCCCAGCATTTT. This translates into CATSQGGNQPQHF.

The rearrangement links TRBV7-6 to TRBJ2-3, with TRBD2 matching 7 bases. The germline gives CDR1 SGHVS, CDR2 FNYEAQ. The CDR3 extends over 16 amino acids. The V and J ends lost 5 bases and 4 bases, in that order; junction bases with no gene match: 12. The CDR3 nucleotides read TGTGCCAGCAGCCTCCGAAGGCAGGGAGGGCCAGATACGCAGTATTTT. Amino acids: CASSLRRQGGPDTQYF. Drawing the rest from reference TRBV7-6 and TRBJ2-3, the complete variable domain is GAGVSQSPRYKVTKRGQDVALRCDPISGHVSLYWYRQALGQGPEFLTYFNYEAQQDKSGLPNDRFSAERPEGSISTLTIQRTEQRDSAMYRCASSLRRQGGPDTQYFGPGTRLTVL.

This CDR3 is CATTPGGAESPLHF. Here the CDR3 DNA reads TGTGCCACCACCCCAGGGGGCGCAGAGTCACCCCTCCACTTT. This chain joins TRBV6-5 and TRBJ1-6; the match to TRBD1 covers 8 bases. Trimming cost V 10 bases and J 10 bases; bases outside gene matches: 12. The CDR3 has 14 amino acids. The germline V gene has CDR1 MNHEY and CDR2 SVGAGI.

The V call is TRBV6-5, the J call TRBJ2-5, with 8 nucleotides matching TRBD1. The ends lost 6 bases at V and 1 base at J; junction bases unmatched: 7. The CDR3 covers 15 residues. Germline CDR1 is MNHEY and CDR2 is SVGAGI. CDR3 DNA: TGTGCCAGCAGCCGGCAGACAGGGGCCCAAGAGACCCAGTACTTC. Its translation is CASSRQTGAQETQYF.

The gene calls are TRBV18 and TRBJ1-2; D perhaps matches TRBD1 (6 bases). The CDR3 contains 17 residues. The V gene lost 3 bases and the J gene lost 0 bases, with 17 bases spanning the gap. CDR1 and CDR2 from the germline V gene are KGHSH and LQKENI. The CDR3 DNA sequence: TGTGCCAGCTCACCCCTCGGACAGCGATCTTCTAACTATGGCTACACCTTC. This translates into CASSPLGQRSSNYGYTF. Full variable domain (rest looked up from reference TRBV18 and TRBJ1-2): NAGVMQNPRHLVRRRGQEARLRCSPMKGHSHVYWYRQLPEEGLKFMVYLQKENIIDESGMPKERFSAEFPKEGPSILRIQQVVRGDSAAYFCASSPLGQRSSNYGYTFGSGTRLTVV.

In this sample, this clone turned up once. Here the CDR3 DNA reads TGCGCCAGCAGCTCGAATAGGGCTAGCGGGAGCTGGTGGCAAGAGACCCAGTACTTC. It encodes CASSSNRASGSWWQETQYF. The J gene is TRBJ2-5, the V gene TRBV5-1; 10 nucleotides line up with TRBD2. There are 19 residues in the CDR3. Germline V gene sequence: CDR1 SGHRS, CDR2 YFSETQ. V was clipped by 3 bases and J by 2 bases; unmatched bases: 16.

The J gene is TRBJ2-1, the V gene TRBV5-1, with a tentative D call TRBD1 (5 bases). Germline CDR1 reads SGHRS; CDR2 reads YFSETQ. Trimming pared 0 bases from V and 0 bases from J, leaving 7 bases between. The CDR3 runs to 15 residues. The CDR3 DNA is TGCGCCAGCAGCTTGGGGGGCCGCTCCTACAATGAGCAGTTCTTC. Amino acid sequence: CASSLGGRSYNEQFF.

The chain carries TRBV6-5 and TRBJ2-3, with D tentatively TRBD2 (6 bases). The germline CDR1 and CDR2 sequences are MNHEY and SVGAGI. Trimming removed 5 bases at V and 2 bases at J, with 11 bases between. There are 14 residues in the CDR3. The DNA of the CDR3 is TGTGCCAGCAGTACCCGGACTACCACAGATACGCAGTATTTT. Translating gives CASSTRTTTDTQYF.

J is TRBJ2-3 and V is TRBV2, with TRBD1 matching over 7 bases. Germline values: CDR1 SNHLY, CDR2 FYNNEI. The ends lost 6 bases at V and 0 bases at J; junction bases unmatched: 6. This CDR3 region has 15 residues. For the CDR3, the DNA is TGTGCCAGCAGCGGACAGGCAACTAGCACAGATACGCAGTATTTT. Amino acid sequence: CASSGQATSTDTQYF.

J is TRBJ1-1 and V is TRBV23-1, with TRBD1 identical over 7 bases. TRBV23-1 is designated an ORF whose function remains uncertain. The CDR3 extends over 16 amino acids. With 0 bases clipped from V and 1 base from J, the junction kept 5 bases outside the gene matches. In DNA, the CDR3 is TGCGCCAGCAGTCAATCGGCGAGGACAGGGAACACTGAAGCTTTCTTT. Its translation is CASSQSARTGNTEAFF.